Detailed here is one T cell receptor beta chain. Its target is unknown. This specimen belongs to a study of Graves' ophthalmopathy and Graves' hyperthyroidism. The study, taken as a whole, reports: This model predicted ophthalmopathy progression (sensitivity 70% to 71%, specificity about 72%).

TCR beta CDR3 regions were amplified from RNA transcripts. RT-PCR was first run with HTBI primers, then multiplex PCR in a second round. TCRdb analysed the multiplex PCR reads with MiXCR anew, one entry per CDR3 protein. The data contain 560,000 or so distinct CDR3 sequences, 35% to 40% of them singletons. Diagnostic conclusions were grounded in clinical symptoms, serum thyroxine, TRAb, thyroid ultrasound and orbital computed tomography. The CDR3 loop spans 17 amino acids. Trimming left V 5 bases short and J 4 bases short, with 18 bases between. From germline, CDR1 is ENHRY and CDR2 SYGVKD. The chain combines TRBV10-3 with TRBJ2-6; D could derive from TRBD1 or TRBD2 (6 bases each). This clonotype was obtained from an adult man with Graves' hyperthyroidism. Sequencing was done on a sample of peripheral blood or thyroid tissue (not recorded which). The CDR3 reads CAISSRGASTGANVLTF. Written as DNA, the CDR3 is TGTGCCATCAGTTCAAGGGGGGCTTCAACCGGGGCCAACGTCCTGACTTTC.